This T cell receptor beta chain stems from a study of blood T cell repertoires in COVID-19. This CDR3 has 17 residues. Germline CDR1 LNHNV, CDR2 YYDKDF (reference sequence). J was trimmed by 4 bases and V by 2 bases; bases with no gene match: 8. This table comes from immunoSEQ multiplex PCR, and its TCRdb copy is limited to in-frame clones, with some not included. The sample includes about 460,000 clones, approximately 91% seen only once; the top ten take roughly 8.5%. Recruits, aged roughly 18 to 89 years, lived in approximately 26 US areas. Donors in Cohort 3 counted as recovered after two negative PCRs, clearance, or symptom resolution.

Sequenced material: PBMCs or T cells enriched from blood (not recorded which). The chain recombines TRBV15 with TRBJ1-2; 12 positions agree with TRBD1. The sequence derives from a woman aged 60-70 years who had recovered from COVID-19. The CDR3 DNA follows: TGTGCCACCAGCAGAAGCCCGGGACAGGGGGCAGCCTATGGCTACACCTTC. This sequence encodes CATSRSPGQGAAYGYTF. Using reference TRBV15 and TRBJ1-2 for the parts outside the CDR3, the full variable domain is DAMVIQNPRYQVTQFGKPVTLSCSQTLNHNVMYWYQQKSSQAPKLLFHYYDKDFNNEADTPDNFQSRRPNTSFCFLDIRSPGLGDTAMYLCATSRSPGQGAAYGYTFGSGTRLTVV.